The present T cell receptor (beta chain) was sequenced within a study of cytomegalovirus exposure and HLA in healthy donors. Study results and caveats: In a later analysis, HLA-associated TCR beta chains were more clonally expanded than equally common others. Across donors, presence/absence analyses took sequencing depth to be roughly uniform. Immune exposure information comprised only CMV serostatus. Rarity characterized most TCR sequences, yet some public TCRs appeared in many donors.

The primer mix had 60 Vbeta and 13 Jbeta primers. Here immunoSEQ multiplex PCR was the method, and the copy in TCRdb shows in-frame clones only, minus some. The table has around 160,000 clones, about 75% seen once. A word on this clone: Its antigen is undetermined.

J was trimmed by 7 bases and V by 7 bases; bases with no gene match: 7. Germline-derived CDR1 and CDR2 are MNHEY and SVGAGI. CDR3 length: 13 amino acids. The receptor was derived from a man aged 50 to 59 in good health and CMV-seropositive. The sequenced material came from PBMCs. The chain joins TRBV6-5 to TRBJ2-1; 7 nucleotides match TRBD2. CDR3 residues: CASKKWGGNEQFF. CDR3 DNA: TGTGCCAGCAAAAAATGGGGGGGGAATGAGCAGTTCTTC.